Shown below are 28 T cell receptor beta chains from a single sample sequenced in a study of cytomegalovirus exposure and HLA in healthy donors. Use of 60 Vbeta and 13 Jbeta primers characterized the PCR. The repertoire was sequenced with immunoSEQ multiplex PCR; TCRdb's copy has only in-frame clones and lacks some. The data show over 100,000 clones, with 55% to 70% seen just once and 2% to 2.5% held by the top ten. Sequencing used PBMCs. The source of these receptors is a woman in her thirties in good health and CMV-seronegative.

CDR3 region: CASSLQVNQPQHF. The CDR3, as DNA: TGTGCCAGCAGTTTACAGGTCAATCAGCCCCAGCATTTT. This chain uses TRBV27 with TRBJ1-5; no firm D call. This CDR3 has 13 residues. V was cut by 2 bases and J by 3 bases, with 5 bases left in between. Germline CDR1 MNHEY, CDR2 SMNVEV (reference sequence).

This clone was recorded a few times. This chain connects TRBV7-8 to TRBJ2-7, with TRBD2 identical over 7 bases. Germline trimming cut 4 bases from V and 2 bases from J; bases unmatched to any gene: 8. The CDR3 runs to 15 residues. Germline V lookup: CDR1 SGHVS, CDR2 FQNEAQ. DNA of the CDR3: TGTGCCAGCAGCTCTAACCCTAGCGGAGCCTACGAGCAGTACTTC. Translation: CASSSNPSGAYEQYF.

The chain is built from TRBV14 and TRBJ2-7; 13 bases align to TRBD2. With 4 bases clipped from V and 4 bases from J, the junction kept 7 bases outside the gene matches. The germline V gene encodes CDR1 SGHDN and CDR2 FVKESK. The CDR3 contains 16 residues. In DNA, the CDR3 is TGTGCCAGCAGCCCGGCACCGGGACTAGCGGGATACGAGCAGTACTTC. Translated: CASSPAPGLAGYEQYF. Based on the CDR3 plus reference TRBV14 and TRBJ2-7, the full variable domain is EAGVTQFPSHSVIEKGQTVTLRCDPISGHDNLYWYRRVMGKEIKFLLHFVKESKQDESGMPNNRFLAERTGGTYSTLKVQPAELEDSGVYFCASSPAPGLAGYEQYFGPGTRLTVT.

Turning to this clone: Other DNA sequences in this sample translate to the same CDR3. V and J are TRBV19 and TRBJ1-1; D ambiguous. V was shortened by 4 bases and J by 0 bases, with 6 bases between the two germline ends. CDR1 LNHDA and CDR2 SQIVND come from the germline V gene (reference sequence). The CDR3 is 13 residues long. Written as DNA, the CDR3 is TGTGCCAGTAGTAGTTACATGAACACTGAAGCTTTCTTT. Amino acids: CASSSYMNTEAFF.

The chain combines TRBV19 with TRBJ2-1; weak D call: TRBD1 (6 bases). V was shortened by 9 bases and J by 9 bases, with 21 bases between the two germline ends. Germline CDR1 LNHDA, CDR2 SQIVND (reference sequence). There are 14 residues in the CDR3. The CDR3 reads CASSPGRRGGEQFF. Here the CDR3 DNA reads TGTGCCAGCTCCCCCGGACGCAGAGGGGGTGAGCAGTTCTTC.

The chain is built from TRBV27 and TRBJ2-3; D may be TRBD1 (6 bases). CDR3 length equals 15 residues. The germline V gene encodes CDR1 MNHEY and CDR2 SMNVEV (reference sequence). The V end was cut by 5 bases, the J end by 1 base, with 13 bases between. For the CDR3, the DNA is TGTGCCAGCAGTCCTCTTCGACAGGGCACAGATACGCAGTATTTT. Translating gives CASSPLRQGTDTQYF.

This clone was counted between two and nine times. At one end the junction does not follow the germline gene, possibly because of a read error. This rearrangement joins TRBV15 to TRBJ1-1; TRBD1 matches 8 bases. This CDR3 contains 18 residues. Germline CDR1 LNHNV, CDR2 YYDKDF (reference sequence). CDR3 coding DNA: TGTGCCACCAGCGGAGACAGGGGAGATGAAACTATGAACACTGAAGCTTTCTTT. Protein: CATSGDRGDETMNTEAFF.

The chain has TRBV11-2 and TRBJ2-1; 10 nucleotides agree with TRBD2. The V gene end was trimmed by 5 bases and the J gene end by 9 bases; junction bases not matched to a gene: 13. The germline gives CDR1 SGHAT, CDR2 FQNNGV. The CDR3 length is 16 residues. The CDR3, as DNA: TGTGCCAGCAGCCGACTTGTGAGCGGGAGGGCCGGTGAGCAGTTCTTC. Protein: CASSRLVSGRAGEQFF. Full variable domain (rest looked up from reference TRBV11-2 and TRBJ2-1): EAGVAQSPRYKIIEKRQSVAFWCNPISGHATLYWYQQILGQGPKLLIQFQNNGVVDDSQLPKDRFSAERLKGVDSTLKIQPAKLEDSAVYLCASSRLVSGRAGEQFFGPGTRLTVL.

This clone turned up a few times. The chain employs TRBV7-3 and TRBJ2-1; 8 nucleotides line up with TRBD2. The germline CDR1 and CDR2 sequences are SGHTA and FQGTGA. The V segment lost 5 bases and the J segment 7 bases; nucleotides outside the gene matches: 19. The CDR3 is 18 amino acids. CDR3 in DNA: TGTGCCAGCAGCCACCGGGACCCGACGGGAGCGGGGGAAAATGAGCAGTTCTTC. Amino acids: CASSHRDPTGAGENEQFF. Supplemented by reference TRBV7-3 and TRBJ2-1, the full variable domain reads GAGVSQTPSNKVTEKGKYVELRCDPISGHTALYWYRQSLGQGPEFLIYFQGTGAADDSGLPNDRFFAVRPEGSVSTLKIQRTERGDSAVYLCASSHRDPTGAGENEQFFGPGTRLTVL.

This clone has more than one count but fewer than ten. The chain recombines TRBV6-5 with TRBJ2-1; 9 bases fit TRBD2. The CDR3 runs to 16 residues. Per the germline V gene, CDR1 is MNHEY and CDR2 is SVGAGI. The trim removed 0 bases at V and 4 bases at J, leaving 4 bases unmatched. CDR3 DNA: TGTGCCAGCAGTTACTCGGCTAGCGGGAATTACAATGAGCAGTTCTTC. It is translated as CASSYSASGNYNEQFF.

The chain combines TRBV2 with TRBJ2-1; D perhaps matches TRBD2 (5 bases). V lost 4 bases and J lost 6, with 10 bases in between. Germline V gives CDR1 SNHLY, CDR2 FYNNEI. The CDR3 spans 13 residues. The CDR3 sequence: CASSVERANEQFF. CDR3 DNA: TGTGCCAGCAGTGTGGAGAGGGCCAATGAGCAGTTCTTC.

This clone was counted between two and nine times. The chain couples TRBV5-1 to TRBJ1-1; TRBD1 is a possible D gene (6 bases). V was cut by 5 bases and J by 1 base, with 12 bases left in between. This CDR3 comprises 14 residues. The germline V gene encodes CDR1 SGHRS and CDR2 YFSETQ. The CDR3 loop reads CASSSDRPNTEAFF. In DNA form, the CDR3 reads TGCGCCAGCAGTTCGGACAGACCGAACACTGAAGCTTTCTTT.

V is TRBV7-9 and J is TRBJ2-7; 10 bases are a match to TRBD2. V lost 3 bases, J lost 4 bases, and 3 bases stayed unmatched. Germline-derived CDR1 and CDR2 are SEHNR and FQNEAQ (reference sequence). The length of the CDR3 is 14 residues. The DNA for the CDR3 is TGTGCCAGCAGCTTTGGACTAGCGGATTACGAGCAGTACTTC. Encoded protein: CASSFGLADYEQYF.

The CDR3 nucleotides read TGTGCCAGCTCACCCCAGTTCAATGAGCAGTTCTTC. This encodes CASSPQFNEQFF. The J gene is TRBJ2-1, the V gene TRBV18, with D hard to call. The CDR3 is 12 residues long. The V end lost 3 bases, the J end lost 6 bases, and 6 bases lay between the germline ends. Germline V gene lookup returns CDR1 KGHSH and CDR2 LQKENI. Drawing the rest from reference TRBV18 and TRBJ2-1, the complete variable domain is NAGVMQNPRHLVRRRGQEARLRCSPMKGHSHVYWYRQLPEEGLKFMVYLQKENIIDESGMPKERFSAEFPKEGPSILRIQQVVRGDSAAYFCASSPQFNEQFFGPGTRLTVL.

In DNA, the CDR3 is TGTGCCAGCAGCCCTCGGGACATCCCTGAAGCTTTCTTT. It specifies CASSPRDIPEAFF. The chain combines TRBV6-1 with TRBJ1-1; a possible D gene is TRBD1 (6 bases). This CDR3 has 13 amino acids. The germline V gene has CDR1 MNHNS and CDR2 SASEGT. Trimming removed 6 bases from V and 6 bases from J, with 14 bases in between.

This clone was observed a few times. V usage is TRBV7-3 and J usage is TRBJ2-7; 11 positions match TRBD1. V gave up 2 bases and J gave up 0 bases; unmatched junction bases: 9. Per the germline V gene, CDR1 is SGHTA and CDR2 is FQGTGA. The length of the CDR3 is 18 residues. The CDR3 DNA is TGTGCCAGCAGCTTATCCCCCCGGGGACAGGGGGTCTCCTACGAGCAGTACTTC. It codes for CASSLSPRGQGVSYEQYF.

In its sample, this clone was seen a few times. This chain connects TRBV7-9 to TRBJ2-7; 9 bases fit TRBD1. The ends lost 4 bases at V and 4 bases at J; junction bases unmatched: 5. The CDR3 sequence is 14 residues long. Germline assignment: CDR1 SEHNR and CDR2 FQNEAQ (reference sequence). The CDR3 is CASSSSDRGYEQYF. In DNA, the CDR3 is TGTGCCAGCAGCTCAAGTGACAGGGGGTACGAGCAGTACTTC.

This clone was detected only once. The chain employs TRBV29-1 and TRBJ2-7, with D possibly TRBD1 on 6 matching bases. Per the germline V gene, CDR1 is SQVTM and CDR2 is ANQGSEA. V dropped 0 bases and J dropped 2 bases, with 11 bases sitting between them. This CDR3 has 14 amino acids. The CDR3 DNA follows: TGCAGCGTTGAAGATGTGGCAGGGGCCTACGAGCAGTACTTC. It codes for CSVEDVAGAYEQYF.

This rearrangement joins TRBV5-4 to TRBJ2-7; TRBD2 might be the D (6 bases). V was shortened by 9 bases and J by 1 base, with 11 bases between the two germline ends. The CDR3 has 12 residues. Germline V gives CDR1 SGHNT, CDR2 YYREEE (reference sequence). CDR3 sequence reads: CATRRESYEQYF. CDR3 DNA sequence: TGTGCCACCCGACGGGAGTCCTACGAGCAGTACTTC.

The V call is TRBV7-6, the J call TRBJ2-3, with 15 bases matching TRBD2. Germline CDR1 SGHVS, CDR2 FNYEAQ. The length of the CDR3 is 16 residues. Trimming cost V 5 bases and J 4 bases; bases outside gene matches: 4. Here the CDR3 DNA reads TGTGCCAGCAGCCAAGGACTAGCGGGAGGGTCAGATACGCAGTATTTT. It yields the protein CASSQGLAGGSDTQYF. Filled out from reference TRBV7-6 and TRBJ2-3, the complete variable domain reads GAGVSQSPRYKVTKRGQDVALRCDPISGHVSLYWYRQALGQGPEFLTYFNYEAQQDKSGLPNDRFSAERPEGSISTLTIQRTEQRDSAMYRCASSQGLAGGSDTQYFGPGTRLTVL.

The CDR3 loop is CASSEEGQGSYGYTF. The CDR3 coding sequence is TGTGCCAGCAGTGAAGAAGGACAGGGATCCTATGGCTACACCTTC. This chain links TRBV6-1 with TRBJ1-2, with TRBD1 identical over 8 bases. Germline V gene lookup returns CDR1 MNHNS and CDR2 SASEGT. V lost 1 base and J lost 4; bases outside the gene matches: 5. This CDR3 is built from 15 residues.

This clone was seen a few times. V usage is TRBV23-1 and J usage is TRBJ2-7, with 9 bases lining up with TRBD1. TRBV23-1 is identified as an open reading frame with a role that is uncertain. With 3 bases clipped from V and 0 bases from J, the junction kept 6 bases outside the gene matches. There are 16 residues in the CDR3. CDR3 region: CASSHHGQGSSYEQYF. The CDR3 DNA reads as TGCGCCAGCAGTCACCATGGACAGGGGAGCTCCTACGAGCAGTACTTC.

The V and J genes are TRBV9 and TRBJ2-2; D is possibly TRBD2 (5 bases). There are 15 residues in the CDR3. With 0 bases removed from V and 7 bases from J, the gap between germline ends came to 13 bases. The germline gives CDR1 SGDLS, CDR2 YYNGEE. Here the CDR3 reads CASSVAEGLGGELFF. The CDR3 DNA reads as TGTGCCAGCAGCGTAGCTGAGGGTTTGGGCGGGGAGCTGTTTTTT.

The rearrangement uses TRBV9 and TRBJ1-2, with D maybe TRBD1 (6 bases). The CDR3 loop spans 13 amino acids. Germline CDR1 SGDLS, CDR2 YYNGEE. V gave up 4 bases and J gave up 8 bases, with 15 bases separating them. The CDR3 bases are TGTGCCAGCAGCATCACAGGGATTTCGGGCTACACCTTC. Translated: CASSITGISGYTF.

The rearrangement links TRBV6-5 to TRBJ2-3, with no clear D. Germline CDR1 and CDR2: MNHEY and SVGAGI. The CDR3 is 14 amino acids. V lost 5 bases and J lost 0, with 9 bases in between. The CDR3 nucleotides read TGTGCCAGCAGTATATCGACTAGCACAGATACGCAGTATTTT. Amino acid sequence: CASSISTSTDTQYF.

V is TRBV7-2 and J is TRBJ2-4; D call uncertain. The CDR3 has 15 residues. Germline CDR1 is SGHTA and CDR2 is FQGNSA. Trimming took 5 bases from V and 0 from J, leaving 11 bases between them. This CDR3 reads CASSRPELAKNIQYF. Here the CDR3 DNA reads TGTGCCAGCAGCCGTCCCGAGTTAGCCAAAAACATTCAGTACTTC.

The rearrangement links TRBV19 to TRBJ2-1, with 13 bases that match TRBD2. The CDR3 covers 15 residues. With 7 bases clipped from V and 9 bases from J, the junction kept 9 bases outside the gene matches. The germline CDR1 and CDR2 sequences are LNHDA and SQIVND (reference sequence). The CDR3 loop reads CASTPGLAGVGEQFF. CDR3 bases: TGTGCCAGTACCCCAGGACTAGCGGGAGTAGGTGAGCAGTTCTTC. Full variable domain (remainder filled in from reference TRBV19 and TRBJ2-1): DGGITQSPKYLFRKEGQNVTLSCEQNLNHDAMYWYRQDPGQGLRLIYYSQIVNDFQKGDIAEGYSVSREKKESFPLTVTSAQKNPTAFYLCASTPGLAGVGEQFFGPGTRLTVL.

This clone was counted only a few times. CDR3 region: CASSLVEGTEAFF. CDR3 bases: TGCGCCAGCAGCTTGGTAGAGGGCACTGAAGCTTTCTTT. The chain is built from TRBV5-1 and TRBJ1-1, with D hard to call. The CDR3 runs 13 residues. CDR1 is SGHRS and CDR2 is YFSETQ in the germline V gene. Trimming shortened V by 0 bases and J by 4 bases, and 7 bases separated the two germline ends.